The text below deals with one TCR beta chain. What it binds is unknown. Data came from immunoSEQ multiplex PCR; TCRdb stores just in-frame clones and leaves some out. Of tens of thousands of clones listed, 80% to 95% are singletons. These data originate in a study of graft-versus-host responses after intestinal transplantation. Study-wide results and caveats: Recipient marrow held GvH clones, some first seen in ileum or blood. GvH clone levels peaked in circulation, and this peak was associated with early post-transplant HvG declines.

Germline-derived CDR1 and CDR2 are KGHSH and LQKENI. The CDR3 contains 18 residues. J was trimmed by 4 bases and V by 3 bases; bases with no gene match: 5. The chain carries TRBV18 and TRBJ2-6; 14 bases are a match to TRBD2. Sequencing was performed on unstimulated CD4+ T cells sorted from spleen or lymph node cells, taken before intestinal transplant. This clonotype was obtained from a human donor who received an intestinal transplant. CDR3: CASSPGLAGAGGANVLTF. Here the CDR3 DNA reads TGTGCCAGCTCACCGGGACTAGCGGGAGCGGGAGGGGCCAACGTCCTGACTTTC.